This entry lists 6 T cell receptor beta chains sequenced from one sample in a study of a mutant IDH1 vaccine in newly diagnosed glioma. As to time point: week 35, safety follow-up. The content of each vaccine dose was 300 ug of mutant IDH1 20-mer peptide, and topical imiquimod accompanied it. Only in-frame clones appear in the TCRdb table, and some are missing; sequencing was by immunoSEQ multiplex PCR. The sample yields roughly 30,000 clones, around 84% seen once. The antigens of these receptors remain unknown. This sample comprised PBMCs, obtained from a glioma patient whose treatment included an IDH1 peptide vaccine. The receptors originated from a man younger than 40 with glioma.

This chain joins TRBV5-6 and TRBJ2-5; 13 nucleotides align to TRBD2. The CDR3 contains 16 residues. V was clipped by 1 base and J by 5 bases; unmatched bases: 5. CDR1 and CDR2 (germline): SGHDT, YYEEEE. DNA for the CDR3: TGTGCCAGCAGCTTGAGGACTAGCGGGAGATGGGAGACCCAGTACTTC. Encoded protein: CASSLRTSGRWETQYF.

This chain connects TRBV4-2 to TRBJ2-5; 9 bases agree with TRBD2. The CDR3 covers 17 residues. V trimming: 0 bases; J trimming: 5 bases; junction bases outside the gene matches: 10. The germline CDR1 and CDR2 sequences are LGHNA and YNFKEQ. CDR3 sequence (DNA): TGTGCCAGCAGCCAAGACTGGGCGGGAGGGCCAGCGGAGACCCAGTACTTC. Residues: CASSQDWAGGPAETQYF.

A few counts support this clone. The chain has TRBV6-6 and TRBJ2-5; D is unresolved. There are 15 residues in the CDR3. Germline V gene data show CDR1 as MNHNY and CDR2 as SVGAGI (reference sequence). Trimming shortened V by 4 bases and J by 1 base, and 13 bases separated the two germline ends. CDR3: CASSSQRSSQETQYF. DNA for the CDR3: TGTGCCAGCAGTTCACAACGGTCCAGCCAAGAGACCCAGTACTTC.

This chain uses TRBV5-4 with TRBJ2-1, with 9 bases aligning to TRBD1. With 4 bases clipped from V and 8 bases from J, the junction kept 10 bases outside the gene matches. Germline CDR1 SGHNT, CDR2 YYREEE (reference sequence). The CDR3 loop spans 15 amino acids. CDR3 protein: CASSGYRGRLYEQFF. In nucleotides, the CDR3 is TGTGCCAGCAGCGGTTACAGGGGGCGTCTCTATGAGCAGTTCTTC.

By share, this clone counts as medium-sized. The chain is built from TRBV6-4 and TRBJ2-2; D is unclear. Germline V gives CDR1 MRHNA, CDR2 SNTAGT. CDR3 length equals 13 residues. Trimming took off 5 bases at V and 1 base at J, with 5 bases between the two ends. DNA of the CDR3: TGTGCCAGCAGTTCAGGGAACACCGGGGAGCTGTTTTTT. It codes for CASSSGNTGELFF.

V is TRBV2 and J is TRBJ2-2, with 11 bases lining up with TRBD2. V lost 5 bases and J lost 6; bases outside the gene matches: 2. Germline V CDR1 and CDR2: SNHLY, FYNNEI. This CDR3 is 14 amino acids long. The CDR3 DNA reads as TGTGCCAGCAGTCTTAGCGGGAGGGCCGGGGAGCTGTTTTTT. Translated, it gives CASSLSGRAGELFF.